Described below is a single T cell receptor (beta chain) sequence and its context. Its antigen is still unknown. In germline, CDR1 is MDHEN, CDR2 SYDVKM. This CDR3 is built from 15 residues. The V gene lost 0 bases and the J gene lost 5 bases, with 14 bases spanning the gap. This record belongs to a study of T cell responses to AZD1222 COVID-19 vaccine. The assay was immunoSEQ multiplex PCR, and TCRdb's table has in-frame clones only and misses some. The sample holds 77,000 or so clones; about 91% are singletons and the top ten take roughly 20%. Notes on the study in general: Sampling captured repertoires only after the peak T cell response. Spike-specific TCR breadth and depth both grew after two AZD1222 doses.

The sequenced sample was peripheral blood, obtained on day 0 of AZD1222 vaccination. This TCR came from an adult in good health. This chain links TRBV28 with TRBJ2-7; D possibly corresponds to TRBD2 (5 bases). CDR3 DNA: TGTGCCAGCAGTTTATGGGTCGGCGGGCTCCACGAGCAGTACTTC. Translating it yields CASSLWVGGLHEQYF. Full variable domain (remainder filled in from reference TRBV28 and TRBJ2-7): DVKVTQSSRYLVKRTGEKVFLECVQDMDHENMFWYRQDPGLGLRLIYFSYDVKMKEKGDIPEGYSVSREKKERFSLILESASTNQTSMYLCASSLWVGGLHEQYFGPGTRLTVT.